This T cell receptor (beta chain) was identified during a study of vaccination and CD4 T cells after COVID-19. Oncomine TCR Beta short-read sequencing was applied to DNA from cultured CD4+ T cells. Cultures of CD4+ T cells served as the source for extracting genomic DNA. TCRdb recomputed calls from the PCR reads with MiXCR, one row per CDR3 protein. The sample shows 8,500 to 14,000 distinct CDR3 sequences, around 30% of them seen only once. The treatment denotes: roughly 10-day PBMC culture with coronavirus spike peptide pools or control peptides (ViraFEST assay). Investigators obtained the unexposed donor's CD4+ T cells before the COVID-19 pandemic (2011-2018). PBMCs, plated at a few million per well, were grown in the presence of 10 IU/ml IL-2 and around 10 ug/ml peptide pools. Investigators exposed CD4+ T cells from unexposed donors to SARS-CoV-2 S/N and four cold-coronavirus spikes, as cells permitted.

The table lists this clonotype with a few counts. Its specificity is not known. Trimming took 4 bases from V and 6 from J; bases not matched to a gene: 12. Per germline, CDR1 GTSNPN and CDR2 SVGIG (reference sequence). The CDR3 is 15 amino acids. The sequenced sample consisted of CD4+ T cells from blood, cultured in vitro. V and J are TRBV30 and TRBJ2-7, with TRBD1 matching 10 bases. This clonotype was obtained from a human donor in good health. In DNA, the CDR3 is TGTGCCTGGACCCCTTTGGGACAGGGGACTACCGAGCAGTACTTC. Amino acid sequence: CAWTPLGQGTTEQYF.